This T cell receptor beta chain originates from a study of identifying expanded T cells in peripheral blood. Germline V gene lookup returns CDR1 PRHDT and CDR2 FYEKMQ (reference sequence). V gave up 5 bases and J gave up 1 base, with 21 bases separating them. The CDR3 loop spans 17 amino acids. Produced via immunoSEQ multiplex PCR; TCRdb's table is partial and in-frame only. Of about 86,000 clones in the sample, 70% to 90% were seen once. The chain has TRBV13 and TRBJ2-7; no definite D call. This TCR was recovered from a person aged 18 to 69 in good health. The sequenced material came from blood. This CDR3 is CASSNSRPGLRSYEQYF. The CDR3 bases are TGTGCCAGCAGCAACAGTAGACCCGGCCTGAGATCCTACGAGCAGTACTTC.